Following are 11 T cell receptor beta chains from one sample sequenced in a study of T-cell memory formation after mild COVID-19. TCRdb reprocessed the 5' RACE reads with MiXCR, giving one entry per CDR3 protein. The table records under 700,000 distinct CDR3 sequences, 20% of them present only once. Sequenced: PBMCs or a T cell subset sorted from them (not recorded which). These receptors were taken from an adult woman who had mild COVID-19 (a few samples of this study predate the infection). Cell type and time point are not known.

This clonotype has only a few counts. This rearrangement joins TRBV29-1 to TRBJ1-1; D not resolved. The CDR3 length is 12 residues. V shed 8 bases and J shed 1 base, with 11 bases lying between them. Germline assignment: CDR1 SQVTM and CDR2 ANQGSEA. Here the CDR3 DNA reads TGCAGCATCGACGATTGGAACACTGAAGCTTTCTTT. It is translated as CSIDDWNTEAFF.

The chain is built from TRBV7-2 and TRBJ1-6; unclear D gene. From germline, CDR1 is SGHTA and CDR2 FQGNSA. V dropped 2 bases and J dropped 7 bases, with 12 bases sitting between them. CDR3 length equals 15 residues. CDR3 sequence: CASSLFAGRNSPLHF. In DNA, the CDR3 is TGTGCCAGCAGCTTATTCGCGGGCAGAAATTCACCCCTCCACTTT.

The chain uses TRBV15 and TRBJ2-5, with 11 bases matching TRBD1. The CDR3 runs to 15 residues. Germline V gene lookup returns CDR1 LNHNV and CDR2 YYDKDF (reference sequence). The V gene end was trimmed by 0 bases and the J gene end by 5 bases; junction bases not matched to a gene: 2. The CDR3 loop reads CATSRDGTGGETQYF. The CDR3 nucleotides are TGTGCCACCAGCAGAGATGGGACAGGGGGTGAGACCCAGTACTTC.

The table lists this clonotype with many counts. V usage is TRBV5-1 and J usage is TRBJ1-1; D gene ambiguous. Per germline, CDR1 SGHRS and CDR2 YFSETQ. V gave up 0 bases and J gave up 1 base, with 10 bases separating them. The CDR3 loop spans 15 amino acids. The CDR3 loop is CASSLGDTRNTEAFF. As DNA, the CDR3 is TGCGCCAGCAGCTTGGGGGATACACGGAACACTGAAGCTTTCTTT.

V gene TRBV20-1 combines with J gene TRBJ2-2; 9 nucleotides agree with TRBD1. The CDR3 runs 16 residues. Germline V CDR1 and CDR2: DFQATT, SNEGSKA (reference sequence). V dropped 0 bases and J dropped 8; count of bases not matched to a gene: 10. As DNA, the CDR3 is TGCAGTGCTAGAGACGCGATACGGACAGGGGCGGGGGAGCTGTTTTTT. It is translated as CSARDAIRTGAGELFF.

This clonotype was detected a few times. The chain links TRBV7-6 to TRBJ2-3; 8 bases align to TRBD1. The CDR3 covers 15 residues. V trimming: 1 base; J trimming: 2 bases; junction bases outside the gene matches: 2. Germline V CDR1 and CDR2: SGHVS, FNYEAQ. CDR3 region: CASSLGQGNTDTQYF. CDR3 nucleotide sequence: TGTGCCAGCAGCTTAGGACAGGGGAACACAGATACGCAGTATTTT.

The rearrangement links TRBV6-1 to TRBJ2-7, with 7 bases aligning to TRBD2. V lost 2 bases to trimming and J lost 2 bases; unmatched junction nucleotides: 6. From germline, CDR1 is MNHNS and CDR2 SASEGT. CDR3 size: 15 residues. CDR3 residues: CASSELPGGPYEQYF. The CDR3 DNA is TGTGCCAGCAGTGAATTGCCGGGGGGACCCTACGAGCAGTACTTC.

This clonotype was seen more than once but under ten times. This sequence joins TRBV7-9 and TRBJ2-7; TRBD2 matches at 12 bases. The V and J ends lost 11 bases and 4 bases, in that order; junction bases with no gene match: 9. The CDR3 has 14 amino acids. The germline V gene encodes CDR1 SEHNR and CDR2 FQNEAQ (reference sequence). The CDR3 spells CASRGLAGHYEQYF. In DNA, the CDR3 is TGTGCCTCCCGAGGACTAGCGGGACATTACGAGCAGTACTTC.

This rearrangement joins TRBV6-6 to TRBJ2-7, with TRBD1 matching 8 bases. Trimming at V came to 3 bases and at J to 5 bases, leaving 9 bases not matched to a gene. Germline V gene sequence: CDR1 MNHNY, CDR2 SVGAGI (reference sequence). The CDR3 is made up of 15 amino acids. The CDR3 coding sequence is TGTGCCAGCAGTTATCAGGGGCAGGGGGCCGACGAGCAGTACTTC. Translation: CASSYQGQGADEQYF.

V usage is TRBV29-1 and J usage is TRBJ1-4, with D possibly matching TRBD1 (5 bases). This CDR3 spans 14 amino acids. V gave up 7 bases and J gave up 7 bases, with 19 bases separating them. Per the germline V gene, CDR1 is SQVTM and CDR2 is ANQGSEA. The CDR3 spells CSALSGGSGEKLFF. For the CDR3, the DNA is TGCAGCGCACTTTCTGGGGGATCGGGTGAAAAACTGTTTTTT.

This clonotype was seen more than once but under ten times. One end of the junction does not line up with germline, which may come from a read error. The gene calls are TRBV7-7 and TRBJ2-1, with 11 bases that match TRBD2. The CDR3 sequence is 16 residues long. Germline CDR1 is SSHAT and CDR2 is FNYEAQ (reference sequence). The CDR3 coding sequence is TGTGCTAGCAGCTTGGGACTAGCGGAGCCCTACAATGAGCAGTTCTTC. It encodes CASSLGLAEPYNEQFF. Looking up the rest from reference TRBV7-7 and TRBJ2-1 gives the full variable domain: GAGVSQSPRYKVTKRGQDVTLRCDPISSHATLYWYQQALGQGPEFLTYFNYEAQPDKSGLPSDRFSAERPEGSISTLTIQRTEQRDSAMYRCASSLGLAEPYNEQFFGPGTRLTVL.